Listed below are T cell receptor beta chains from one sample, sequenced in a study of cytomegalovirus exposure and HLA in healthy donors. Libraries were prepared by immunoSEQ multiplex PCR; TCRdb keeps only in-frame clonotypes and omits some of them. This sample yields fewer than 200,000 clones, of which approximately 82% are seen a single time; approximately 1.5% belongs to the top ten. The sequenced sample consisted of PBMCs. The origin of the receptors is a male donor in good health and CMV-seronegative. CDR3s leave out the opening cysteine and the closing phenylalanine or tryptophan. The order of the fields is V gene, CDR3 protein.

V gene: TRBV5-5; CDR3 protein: ASSLVGQGPEKLF
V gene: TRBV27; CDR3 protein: ASSPLQGSSSNSPLH
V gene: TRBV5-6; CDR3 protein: ASSLGGLGAEAF
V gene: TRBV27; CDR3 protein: ASSSFAGEQY
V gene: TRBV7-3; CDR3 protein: ASSFRFAGRAGELF
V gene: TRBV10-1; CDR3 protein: ASSAQPGGGELF
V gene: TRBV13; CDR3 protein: ASSPPVTIAGGLRAYEQY
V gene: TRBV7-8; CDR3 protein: ASSLGRANEKLF
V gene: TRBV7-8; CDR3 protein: ASSIQWTGSDYGYT
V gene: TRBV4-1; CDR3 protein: ASSQEGLAFNNEQF
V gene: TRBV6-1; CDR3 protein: ATPTSGGAADTQY
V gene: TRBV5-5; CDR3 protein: ASSISAGLLQETQY
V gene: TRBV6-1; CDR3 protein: ASTLTGGVGGELF
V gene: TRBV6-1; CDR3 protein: ASRVGTGGEKLF
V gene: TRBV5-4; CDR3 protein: ASSNDRFHTEAF
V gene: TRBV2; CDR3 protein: ASSSRGTGNEKLF
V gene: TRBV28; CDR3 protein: ASRGGGETQY
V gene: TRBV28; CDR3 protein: ASSSTAVSYEQY
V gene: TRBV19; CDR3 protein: ASSPQVLANLRETQY
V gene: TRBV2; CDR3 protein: ASRGGNQPQH
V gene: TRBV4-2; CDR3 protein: ASSQGGTGAPEQY
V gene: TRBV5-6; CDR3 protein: ASSLDRGHHTEAF
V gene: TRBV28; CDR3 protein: ASSLLPRKLF
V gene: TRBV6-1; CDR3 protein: ASSAQGKRLH
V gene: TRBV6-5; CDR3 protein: ASSYLGRGETQY
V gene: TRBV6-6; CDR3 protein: ASSLLREHSPLH
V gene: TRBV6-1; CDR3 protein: ASSEGLAGGGSTDTQY
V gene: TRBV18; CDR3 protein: ASSPVSGTGNYGYT
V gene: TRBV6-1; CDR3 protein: ASSLRVDTGELF
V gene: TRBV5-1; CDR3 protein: ASSLRVAGELF
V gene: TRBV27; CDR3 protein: ASSQGFHEQY
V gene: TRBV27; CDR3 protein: ASSLLIGAKNTGELF
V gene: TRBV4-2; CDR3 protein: ASSQSGLYTGELF
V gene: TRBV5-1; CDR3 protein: ASSLEGDRLYEQY
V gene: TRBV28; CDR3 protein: ASSSTSGRAGSYNEQF
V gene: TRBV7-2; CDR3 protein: ASSLDVAGVREQY
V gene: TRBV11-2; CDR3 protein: ASSLGSGAPIEQF
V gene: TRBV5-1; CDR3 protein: ASSSRLAGVVQETQY
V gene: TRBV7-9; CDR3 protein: ASSLAGGSTEAF
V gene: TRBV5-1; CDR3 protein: ASFLTGSATGELF
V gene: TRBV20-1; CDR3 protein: SATDRYEQY
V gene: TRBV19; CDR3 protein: ASQDWGTGFEKLF
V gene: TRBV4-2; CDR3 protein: ASSQDWRGGTY
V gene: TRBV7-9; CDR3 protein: ASSPRQGGNTIY
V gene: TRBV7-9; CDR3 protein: ASSLASDYNEQF
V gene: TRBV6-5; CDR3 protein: ASSWSGSVNTEAF
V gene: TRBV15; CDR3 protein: ATGSGYGYT
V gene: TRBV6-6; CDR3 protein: ASSSNARQGARGYT
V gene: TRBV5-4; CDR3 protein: ASSSTGTSGRARYNEQF
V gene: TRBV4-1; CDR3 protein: ASSPHSPDRGQPQH
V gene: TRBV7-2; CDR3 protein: ASSFGTVNSPLH
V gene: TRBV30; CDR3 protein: AWSVGQTYEQY
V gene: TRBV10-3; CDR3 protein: AISESIQKTGEQY
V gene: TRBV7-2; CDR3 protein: AGLRTSGGYT
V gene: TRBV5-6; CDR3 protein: ASSARQGGDIQY
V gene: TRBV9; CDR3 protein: ASSVTSTDTQY
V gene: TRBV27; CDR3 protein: ASSLRRGAYNEQF
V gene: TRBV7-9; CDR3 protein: ASSLEGGQPQH
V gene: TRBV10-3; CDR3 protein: AISESEGSTGYT